Included here is one T cell receptor (beta chain) sequence, with context. The target antigen is unknown. The germline V and J ends were trimmed by 1 base and 4 bases, with 10 bases remaining between them. Germline assignment: CDR1 MDHEN and CDR2 SYDVKM. This CDR3 region has 14 residues. The data were taken from a study of cytomegalovirus exposure and HLA in healthy donors. Points from the study as a whole: TCR sequences were mostly rare, though some public TCRs occurred in many donors. Later analysis revealed greater clonal expansion in HLA-associated TCR beta chains than in equally common others.

PCR amplification relied on 60 Vbeta primers (plus 13 Jbeta primers). Method: immunoSEQ multiplex PCR; TCRdb's copy keeps in-frame clones and lacks some. This table holds some 120,000 clones, over 15% found once. The TCR comes from a female donor in good health and CMV-seropositive. Sequences were obtained from PBMCs. The rearrangement uses TRBV28 and TRBJ2-5; a possible D gene is TRBD1 (6 bases). CDR3 coding DNA: TGTGCCAGCAGTTTATTGGCAGGGGCAGAGACCCAGTACTTC. It is translated as CASSLLAGAETQYF.